This is a list of T cell receptor beta chains from one sample in a study of T cell responses to AZD1222 COVID-19 vaccine. Libraries were prepared by immunoSEQ multiplex PCR; TCRdb keeps only in-frame clonotypes and omits some of them. The table includes some 60,000 clones, 80% to 90% detected once. The material sequenced was peripheral blood, taken 28 days after the second AZD1222 dose. The receptors were sampled from an adult who received the AZD1222 COVID-19 vaccine. Both conserved end residues are part of each CDR3. Fields, in order: J gene, V gene, D gene, clone size, CDR3 protein, CDR3 DNA. A D gene is named only where the DNA matches it firmly. Size tells how often a clone was seen (once, few, many) or the class of an expanded clone, and some rows leave it out.

J: TRBJ1-2; V: TRBV29-1; D: .; size: .; CDR3: CSVGERYGYTF; DNA: TGCAGCGTTGGCGAGAGATATGGCTACACCTTC
J: TRBJ1-2; V: TRBV9; D: TRBD1; size: once; CDR3: CASSIRTGGFNDGYTF; DNA: TGTGCCAGCAGCATTCGGACAGGGGGCTTCAATGATGGCTACACCTTC
J: TRBJ2-7; V: TRBV19; D: TRBD2; size: .; CDR3: CASSMVAGGTYEQYF; DNA: TGTGCCAGTAGTATGGTAGCGGGAGGTACCTACGAGCAGTACTTC
J: TRBJ2-3; V: TRBV5-1; D: .; size: .; CDR3: CASSLVQGSDTQYF; DNA: TGCGCCAGCAGCTTGGTGCAAGGGTCAGATACGCAGTATTTT
J: TRBJ1-6; V: TRBV10-2; D: TRBD1; size: .; CDR3: CASSGQGRSPLHF; DNA: TGCGCCAGCAGTGGACAGGGAAGGTCACCCCTCCACTTT
J: TRBJ1-4; V: TRBV7-6; D: .; size: .; CDR3: CASSAKQGRNEKLFF; DNA: TGTGCCAGCAGCGCGAAACAGGGCCGTAATGAAAAACTGTTTTTT
J: TRBJ2-2; V: TRBV11-3; D: .; size: .; CDR3: CASSPNGGTANTGELFF; DNA: TGTGCCAGCAGCCCCAACGGAGGGACAGCTAACACCGGGGAGCTGTTTTTT
J: TRBJ2-5; V: TRBV27; D: .; size: .; CDR3: CASSWRESSVETQYF; DNA: TGTGCCAGCAGTTGGCGAGAGAGCAGTGTGGAGACCCAGTACTTC
J: TRBJ2-3; V: TRBV5-6; D: .; size: .; CDR3: CASSTYNGATQYF; DNA: TGTGCCAGCAGCACCTATAACGGGGCTACGCAGTATTTT
J: TRBJ1-6; V: TRBV6-2/TRBV6-3; D: TRBD1; size: .; CDR3: CASSRQGQSSPLHF; DNA: TGTGCCAGCAGCAGACAGGGCCAGAGTTCACCCCTCCACTTT
J: TRBJ1-3; V: TRBV7-3; D: TRBD1; size: .; CDR3: CASSLTGGVENTIYF; DNA: TGTGCCAGCAGCTTGACAGGGGGCGTAGAAAACACCATATATTTT
J: TRBJ2-5; V: TRBV3-1/TRBV3-2; D: TRBD2; size: .; CDR3: CASSQSLAGGEETQYF; DNA: TGTGCCAGCAGCCAATCACTAGCGGGGGGGGAAGAGACCCAGTACTTC
J: TRBJ2-2; V: TRBV28; D: .; size: .; CDR3: CASRFPMNTGELFF; DNA: TGTGCCAGCAGGTTCCCAATGAACACCGGGGAGCTGTTTTTT
J: TRBJ1-6; V: TRBV5-1; D: .; size: once; CDR3: CASSPRTATNSPLHF; DNA: TGCGCCAGCAGCCCCCGGACAGCTACCAATTCACCCCTCCACTTT
J: TRBJ1-2; V: TRBV28; D: .; size: .; CDR3: CASSQSFTGLYGYTF; DNA: TGTGCCAGCAGCCAAAGTTTTACGGGTCTCTATGGCTACACCTTC
J: TRBJ2-5; V: TRBV5-4; D: .; size: .; CDR3: CASSFIQETQYF; DNA: TGTGCCAGCAGCTTTATTCAAGAGACCCAGTACTTC
J: TRBJ2-7; V: TRBV30; D: TRBD1; size: .; CDR3: CAAIGTGRYEQYF; DNA: TGTGCCGCGATCGGGACAGGGCGATACGAGCAGTACTTC
J: TRBJ2-7; V: TRBV15; D: TRBD1; size: .; CDR3: CATSRDRALKYEQYF; DNA: TGTGCCACCAGCAGGGACAGGGCGTTGAAGTACGAGCAGTACTTC
J: TRBJ2-7; V: TRBV7-6; D: .; size: .; CDR3: CASSLDTGSWGEQYF; DNA: TGTGCCAGCAGCTTAGATACAGGGAGCTGGGGAGAGCAGTACTTC
J: TRBJ1-4; V: TRBV9; D: .; size: .; CDR3: CASSVDAATNEKLFF; DNA: TGTGCCAGCAGCGTAGACGCAGCAACTAATGAAAAACTGTTTTTT
J: TRBJ1-4; V: TRBV5-5; D: TRBD1; size: few; CDR3: CASSPTGGEHEKLFF; DNA: TGTGCCAGCAGCCCGACAGGGGGTGAGCACGAAAAACTGTTTTTT
J: TRBJ2-2; V: TRBV15; D: .; size: .; CDR3: CATSRDRSGELFF; DNA: TGTGCCACCAGCAGAGATCGCTCCGGGGAGCTGTTTTTT
J: TRBJ2-7; V: TRBV19; D: TRBD2; size: .; CDR3: CASSIDTGLAGVEQYF; DNA: TGTGCCAGTAGTATAGATACCGGACTAGCGGGTGTCGAGCAGTACTTC
J: TRBJ1-3; V: TRBV4-3; D: .; size: .; CDR3: CASSQDGGGSGNTIYF; DNA: TGCGCCAGCAGCCAAGATGGGGGGGGTTCTGGAAACACCATATATTTT
J: TRBJ1-4; V: TRBV7-8; D: .; size: few; CDR3: CASSAWDPTNEKLFF; DNA: TGTGCCAGCAGCGCTTGGGACCCAACTAATGAAAAACTGTTTTTT
J: TRBJ1-5; V: TRBV12-3/TRBV12-4; D: .; size: .; CDR3: CASSYTRNQPQHF; DNA: TGTGCCAGCAGTTACACCCGCAATCAGCCCCAGCATTTT
J: TRBJ2-7; V: TRBV28; D: TRBD1; size: .; CDR3: CASSGRGYEQYF; DNA: TGTGCCAGCAGCGGCAGGGGGTACGAGCAGTACTTC
J: TRBJ1-1; V: TRBV7-8; D: .; size: .; CDR3: CASSLSLSSKNTEAFF; DNA: TGTGCCAGCAGCTTAAGTCTGTCCAGCAAGAACACTGAAGCTTTCTTT
J: TRBJ1-6; V: TRBV28; D: .; size: .; CDR3: CASSVNNSPLHF; DNA: TGTGCCAGCAGTGTGAATAATTCACCCCTCCACTTT
J: TRBJ2-3; V: TRBV19; D: .; size: .; CDR3: CASTDRRSGTDTQYF; DNA: TGTGCCAGTACCGACCGTAGGTCAGGCACAGATACGCAGTATTTT
J: TRBJ1-1; V: TRBV18; D: TRBD1; size: once; CDR3: CASSPRDRRYTEAFF; DNA: TGTGCCAGCTCACCCAGGGACAGGAGGTACACTGAAGCTTTCTTT
J: TRBJ2-2; V: TRBV6-5; D: .; size: .; CDR3: CASSPRDTGELFF; DNA: TGTGCCAGCAGCCCCAGGGACACCGGGGAGCTGTTTTTT
J: TRBJ1-2; V: TRBV19; D: TRBD1; size: .; CDR3: CASSIRGRGVYGYTF; DNA: TGTGCCAGTAGTATAAGAGGCAGGGGGGTCTATGGCTACACCTTC
J: TRBJ1-3; V: TRBV12-5; D: .; size: .; CDR3: CASGLPGPGNTIYF; DNA: TGTGCTAGTGGTTTGCCCGGGCCTGGAAACACCATATATTTT
J: TRBJ2-3; V: TRBV19; D: TRBD2; size: .; CDR3: CASETSGASTDTQYF; DNA: TGTGCCAGTGAGACTAGCGGGGCTAGCACAGATACGCAGTATTTT
J: TRBJ1-3; V: TRBV15; D: .; size: .; CDR3: CATSRDWGSGNTIYF; DNA: TGTGCCACCAGCAGAGATTGGGGCTCTGGAAACACCATATATTTT
J: TRBJ1-2; V: TRBV19; D: .; size: .; CDR3: CASSNTNSNYGYTF; DNA: TGTGCCAGTAGTAATACTAATTCTAACTATGGCTACACCTTC
J: TRBJ2-2; V: TRBV28; D: .; size: few; CDR3: CASSLDRANTGELFF; DNA: TGTGCCAGCAGCCTCGACAGAGCGAACACCGGGGAGCTGTTTTTT
J: TRBJ1-1; V: TRBV6-6; D: TRBD1; size: once; CDR3: CASSYGQGRSTEAFF; DNA: TGTGCCAGCAGTTACGGACAGGGGCGCTCGACTGAAGCTTTCTTT
J: TRBJ2-7; V: TRBV12-5; D: .; size: .; CDR3: CASGGTGTPILSYEQYF; DNA: TGTGCTAGTGGTGGTACCGGGACGCCGATCCTTTCCTACGAGCAGTACTTC
J: TRBJ1-1; V: TRBV10-2; D: TRBD1; size: .; CDR3: CASSPGTVNTEAFF; DNA: TGCGCCAGCAGTCCAGGGACAGTCAACACTGAAGCTTTCTTT
J: TRBJ2-7; V: TRBV3-1/TRBV3-2; D: .; size: .; CDR3: CASSQVRRAEQYF; DNA: TGTGCCAGCAGCCAAGTGCGCAGGGCCGAGCAGTACTTC
J: TRBJ2-7; V: TRBV18; D: .; size: .; CDR3: CASSLSYEQYF; DNA: TGTGCCAGCTCCCTCTCCTACGAGCAGTACTTC
J: TRBJ1-1; V: TRBV5-1; D: .; size: .; CDR3: CASSSGGQGTEAFF; DNA: TGCGCCAGCAGCTCTGGAGGGCAGGGGACTGAAGCTTTCTTT
J: TRBJ2-7; V: TRBV14; D: .; size: .; CDR3: CASRLEGEQYF; DNA: TGTGCCAGCAGACTAGAAGGCGAGCAGTACTTC
J: TRBJ2-7; V: TRBV11-3; D: .; size: .; CDR3: CASSTLRGYEQYF; DNA: TGTGCCAGCAGCACCCTCAGGGGTTACGAGCAGTACTTC
J: TRBJ2-7; V: TRBV27; D: TRBD2; size: .; CDR3: CASSPGLAGGYEQYF; DNA: TGTGCCAGCAGTCCAGGACTAGCGGGAGGGTACGAGCAGTACTTC
J: TRBJ2-7; V: TRBV27; D: .; size: once; CDR3: CASSLSPPTPREQYF; DNA: TGTGCCAGCAGTTTATCCCCCCCGACCCCTCGCGAGCAGTACTTC
J: TRBJ1-2; V: TRBV7-9; D: TRBD1; size: .; CDR3: CASSPGGQGGYTF; DNA: TGTGCCAGCAGCCCAGGCGGACAGGGTGGCTACACCTTC
J: TRBJ1-6; V: TRBV4-3; D: TRBD1; size: .; CDR3: CASSLTDRAVGNSPLHF; DNA: TGCGCCAGCAGCCTAACGGACAGGGCCGTGGGTAATTCACCCCTCCACTTT
J: TRBJ1-4; V: TRBV5-1; D: .; size: .; CDR3: CASSLLAPGGSLSSGEKLFF; DNA: TGCGCCAGCAGCCTGTTAGCTCCCGGGGGTTCCTTGAGCTCGGGGGAAAAACTGTTTTTT
J: TRBJ1-4; V: TRBV6-5; D: .; size: .; CDR3: CASSRGEKLFF; DNA: TGTGCCAGCAGTCGTGGGGAAAAACTGTTTTTT
J: TRBJ1-1; V: TRBV19; D: TRBD1; size: few; CDR3: CASSSPGTGGLAFF; DNA: TGTGCCAGTAGTTCACCCGGGACAGGGGGCTTGGCTTTCTTT
J: TRBJ2-1; V: TRBV29-1; D: .; size: .; CDR3: CSVEGDKVYNEQFF; DNA: TGCAGCGTTGAAGGCGATAAAGTGTACAATGAGCAGTTCTTC
J: TRBJ2-1; V: TRBV7-6; D: TRBD2; size: .; CDR3: CASSLGASGRNGNEQFF; DNA: TGTGCCAGCAGCTTAGGGGCTAGCGGGAGGAATGGGAATGAGCAGTTCTTC
J: TRBJ2-7; V: TRBV7-5; D: .; size: .; CDR3: CARSLGGTGTSGRYEQYF; DNA: TGTGCCAGAAGCTTAGGGGGGACAGGGACTAGCGGGCGCTACGAGCAGTACTTC
J: TRBJ2-5; V: TRBV7-9; D: .; size: .; CDR3: CASSLDGGGFGETQYF; DNA: TGTGCCAGCAGCTTAGACGGGGGAGGCTTTGGGGAGACCCAGTACTTC
J: TRBJ1-5; V: TRBV24-1; D: TRBD1; size: once; CDR3: CATSDSRDRGQPQHF; DNA: TGTGCCACCAGTGATTCCCGGGACAGGGGCCAGCCCCAGCATTTT
J: TRBJ1-5; V: TRBV24-1; D: .; size: once; CDR3: CATSESNQPQHF; DNA: TGTGCCACCAGTGAGAGCAATCAGCCCCAGCATTTT